The present T cell receptor beta chain was sequenced within a study of blood T cells in healthy people across ages. Next came a second PCR, run for about 7 to 12 cycles, which used a sample-barcoded 5' primer along with a J-beta primer mix. TCRdb analysed the 5' RACE reads with MiXCR anew, one entry per CDR3 protein. The sample carries roughly 800,000 distinct CDR3 sequences, roughly 24% recorded once. Losses at the gene ends were 4 bases for V and 3 bases for J; bases not matched to a gene: 4. This CDR3 contains 14 residues. The V gene's germline CDR1 is MNHEY and CDR2 SVGAGI. This clonotype came up once. These data also formed part of another study, on T cells of mothers and their children.

The sequenced sample consisted of blood. The gene calls are TRBV6-5 and TRBJ2-7; 9 positions agree with TRBD1. This receptor was taken from a boy between 10 and 17 years old in good health. The CDR3 DNA reads as TGTGCCAGCAGTTCGCGGGACAGGGACTACGAGCAGTACTTC. Its translation is CASSSRDRDYEQYF.